This entry features one TCR beta chain sequence. Its specificity is not known. The data were taken from a study of T cells in Graves' hyperthyroidism and ophthalmopathy. Study-wide findings and caveats: Most thyroid clonotypes expanded above 0.001 appeared in blood too. The model forecast ophthalmopathy, anticipating it by a median approximately 7 months before onset.

The TCR beta CDR3 regions underwent amplification using RNA transcripts as the source. First-round RT-PCR of the TCR CDR3 relied on the HTBI primer set. MiXCR was run by TCRdb on the multiplex PCR reads, yielding one entry per CDR3 protein. The sample has 550,000 to 600,000 distinct CDR3 sequences; 15% to 20% are singletons. The CDR3 sequence is 14 residues long. V lost 3 bases to trimming and J lost 1 base, with 9 bases between them. CDR1 and CDR2 from the germline V gene are ENHRY and SYGVKD. Graves' hyperthyroidism was deemed stable given no ophthalmopathy progression within 18 months. The sequence derives from a woman aged 18-30 years with Graves' hyperthyroidism. The sequencing sample was made of blood. V is TRBV10-3 and J is TRBJ2-5, with D uncertain. CDR3 residues: CAISETAAQETQYF. CDR3 DNA sequence: TGTGCCATCAGTGAAACGGCAGCCCAAGAGACCCAGTACTTC.